The rows below give T cell receptor beta chains drawn from one sample of a study of blood T cell repertoires in COVID-19. The assay was immunoSEQ multiplex PCR, and TCRdb's table has in-frame clones only and misses some. The repertoire consists of approximately 97,000 clones, with 70% to 85% occurring once and the leading ten covering over 10%. Sample: peripheral blood. These receptors were collected from a human donor in a cohort sampled during active COVID-19. Both conserved end residues are part of each CDR3.

>TRBV7-3|15
CASSSLGGANSPLHF
>TRBV18|16
CASSPFGTGIYNEQFF
>TRBV6-2/TRBV6-3|14
CASSNRGSNQPQHF
>TRBV6-2/TRBV6-3|15
CASSYTREWGNEQFF
>TRBV9|14
CASRRLGSTGELFF
>TRBV19|15
CASSAAHREGQPQHF
>TRBV5-1|13
CASSFPDRGGYTF
>TRBV7-2|14
CASRPGYSSYEQYF
>TRBV6-5|15
CASSAQRGNLNVLTF
>TRBV6-1|15
CASSEGSQGNTEAFF
>TRBV4-1|16
CASSQGASGLNNEQFF
>TRBV18|13
CASSPPAGGTQYF
>TRBV27|15
CASSRRTRGVNEQFF
>TRBV18|15
CASSKSGLGSYEQYF
>TRBV7-3|13
CASSLFGVSGYTF
>TRBV7-3|16
CASSPGTPLAKNIQYF
>TRBV10-3|14
CAISVGDSSYEQYF
>TRBV7-2|14
CASSLGGISYEQYF
>TRBV19|15
CASRTSSSGANVLTF
>TRBV28|19
CASSLWLAPDRRRNSPLHF
>TRBV5-1|15
CASSSGGAGEETQYF
>TRBV3-1/TRBV3-2|16
CASSPLGRAANYGYTF
>TRBV7-2|11
CASGGAETQYF
>TRBV6-1|13
CASSEGTAEKLFF
>TRBV4-2|15
CASSQDTGTYNEQFF
>TRBV30|14
CAWSRDRVRYGYTF
>TRBV7-9|18
CASSSSGTATLSGNTIYF
>TRBV25-1|15
CASSPPARNRRGYTF
>TRBV5-4|16
CASSPTRPGFQETQYF
>TRBV28|17
CASSFIGQGAPNTEAFF
>TRBV6-2/TRBV6-3|16
CASSTRAGDPPDTQYF
>TRBV5-6|16
CASSFGTGDKDSPLHF
>TRBV7-6|13
CASSARLEETQYF
>TRBV28|15
CASSLGGAGVGGYTF
>TRBV4-1|15
CASSQRDRGFYEQYF
>TRBV3-1/TRBV3-2|19
CASSRVKLNTDTINQPQHF
>TRBV27|13
CASSLTANYGYTF
>TRBV11-2|15
CASSFSGQGNNEQFF
>TRBV24-1|13
CATSDFIYNEQFF
>TRBV4-3|16
CASSQDGLRGETEAFF
>TRBV6-2/TRBV6-3|14
CASSPGFSGNTIYF
>TRBV14|15
CASSLSGRVSEKLFF
>TRBV4-1|15
CASSQGGSESYEQYF
>TRBV2|11
CASSPGYEQFF
>TRBV11-3|14
CASSPRGAGTEAFF
>TRBV5-6|16
CASSFYAGQGNSPLHF
>TRBV9|15
CASSVGGGSYNEQFF
>TRBV4-1|16
CASSQRASGNTGELFF
>TRBV5-1|15
CASSSQGTGANVLTF
>TRBV5-4|17
CAQSGLAGGRDTGELFF
>TRBV6-4|14
CASSDGGAYNEQFF
>TRBV19|14
CASVFRQGNQPQHF
>TRBV6-5|15
CASCSGVALSYGYTF
>TRBV21-1|21
CASSNRLDWPGGAEKNEKLFF
>TRBV6-5|14
CASRKQGVNQPQHF
>TRBV7-9|16
CASSHPSGFSYNEQFF
>TRBV15|15
CATSRDRDREETQYF
>TRBV7-8|19
CASSFPGLATRSSYNEQFF
>TRBV7-3|11
CASSAVNEQFF